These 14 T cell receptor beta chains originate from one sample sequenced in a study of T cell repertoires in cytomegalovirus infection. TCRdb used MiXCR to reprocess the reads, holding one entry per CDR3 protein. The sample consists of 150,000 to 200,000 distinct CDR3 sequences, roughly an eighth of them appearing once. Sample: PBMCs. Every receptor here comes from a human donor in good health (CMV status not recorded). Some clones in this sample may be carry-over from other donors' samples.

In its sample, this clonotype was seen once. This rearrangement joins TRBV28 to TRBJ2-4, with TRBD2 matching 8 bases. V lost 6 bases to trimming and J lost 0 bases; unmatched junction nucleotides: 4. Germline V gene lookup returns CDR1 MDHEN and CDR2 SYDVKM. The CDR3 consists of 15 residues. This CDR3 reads CASSGRALAKNIQYF. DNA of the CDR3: TGTGCCAGCAGCGGGAGGGCGCTAGCCAAAAACATTCAGTACTTC. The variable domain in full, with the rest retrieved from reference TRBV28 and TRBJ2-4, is DVKVTQSSRYLVKRTGEKVFLECVQDMDHENMFWYRQDPGLGLRLIYFSYDVKMKEKGDIPEGYSVSREKKERFSLILESASTNQTSMYLCASSGRALAKNIQYFGAGTRLSVL.

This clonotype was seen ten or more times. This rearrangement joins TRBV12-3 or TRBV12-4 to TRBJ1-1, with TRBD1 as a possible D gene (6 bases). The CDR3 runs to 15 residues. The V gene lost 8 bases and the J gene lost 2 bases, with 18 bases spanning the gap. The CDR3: CASAPRGAANTEAFF. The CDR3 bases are TGTGCCAGCGCCCCTCGGGGGGCGGCAAACACTGAAGCTTTCTTT.

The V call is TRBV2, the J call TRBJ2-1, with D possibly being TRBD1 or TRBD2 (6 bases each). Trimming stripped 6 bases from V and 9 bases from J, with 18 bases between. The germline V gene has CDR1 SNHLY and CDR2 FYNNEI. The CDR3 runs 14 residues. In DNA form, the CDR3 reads TGTGCCAGCAGGGAGGGGACAATTCATGTTGAGCAGTTCTTC. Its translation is CASREGTIHVEQFF.

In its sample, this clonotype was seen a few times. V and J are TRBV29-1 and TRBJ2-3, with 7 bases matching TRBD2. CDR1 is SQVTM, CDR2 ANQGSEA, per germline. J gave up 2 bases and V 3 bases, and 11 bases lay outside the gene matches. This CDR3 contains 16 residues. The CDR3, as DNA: TGCAGCGTTGATCACAGCGGGACTACCTCCACAGATACGCAGTATTTT. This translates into CSVDHSGTTSTDTQYF.

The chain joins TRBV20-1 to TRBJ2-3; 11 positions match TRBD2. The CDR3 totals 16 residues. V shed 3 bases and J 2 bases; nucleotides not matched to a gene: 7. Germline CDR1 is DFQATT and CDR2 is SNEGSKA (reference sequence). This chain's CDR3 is CSASDVSGRDTDTQYF. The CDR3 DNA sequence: TGCAGTGCTAGTGACGTTAGCGGGAGGGACACAGATACGCAGTATTTT.

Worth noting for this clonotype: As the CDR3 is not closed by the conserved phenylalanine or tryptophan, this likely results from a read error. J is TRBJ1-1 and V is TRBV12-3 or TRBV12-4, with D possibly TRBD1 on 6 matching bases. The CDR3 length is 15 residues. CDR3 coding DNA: TGTGCAAGCAGACTTGGGGGGCAGGGATGGACTGAAGCTTTCGTT. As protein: CASRLGGQGWTEAFV.

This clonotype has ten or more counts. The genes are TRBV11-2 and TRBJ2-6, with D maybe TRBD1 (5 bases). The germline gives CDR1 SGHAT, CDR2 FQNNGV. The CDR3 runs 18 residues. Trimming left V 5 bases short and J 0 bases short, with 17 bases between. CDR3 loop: CASSPTGRRSSGANVLTF. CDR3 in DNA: TGTGCCAGCAGCCCCACAGGAAGGCGATCCTCTGGGGCCAACGTCCTGACTTTC.

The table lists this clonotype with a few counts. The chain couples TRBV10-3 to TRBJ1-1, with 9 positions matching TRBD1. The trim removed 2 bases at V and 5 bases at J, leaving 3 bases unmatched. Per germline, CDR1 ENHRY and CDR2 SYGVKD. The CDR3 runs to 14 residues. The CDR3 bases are TGTGCCATCAGTGAGGGGACAGGGCGGACTGAAGCTTTCTTT. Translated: CAISEGTGRTEAFF.

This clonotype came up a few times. The DNA for the CDR3 is TGTGCCAGCAGTGAAGCCGTCAGGACCCAGGATACGCAGTATTTT. Amino acid sequence: CASSEAVRTQDTQYF. This chain links TRBV2 with TRBJ2-3; D is ambiguous. Trimming took off 0 bases at V and 6 bases at J, with 13 bases between the two ends. Germline CDR1 and CDR2: SNHLY and FYNNEI. There are 15 residues in the CDR3.

Written as DNA, the CDR3 is TGCAGTGCCCCGGGACAGACGGATTCACCCCTCCACTTT. Protein sequence: CSAPGQTDSPLHF. This chain joins TRBV20-1 and TRBJ1-6; TRBD1 matches 7 bases. This CDR3 is built from 13 residues. V trimming: 6 bases; J trimming: 8 bases; junction bases outside the gene matches: 7. CDR1 DFQATT and CDR2 SNEGSKA come from the germline V gene (reference sequence).

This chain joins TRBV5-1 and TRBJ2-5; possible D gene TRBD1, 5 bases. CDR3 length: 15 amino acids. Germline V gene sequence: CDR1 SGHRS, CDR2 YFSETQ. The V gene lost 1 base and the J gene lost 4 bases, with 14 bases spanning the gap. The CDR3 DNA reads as TGCGCCAGCAGCTTGCAAAACCTAAGGGGAGAGACCCAGTACTTC. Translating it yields CASSLQNLRGETQYF.

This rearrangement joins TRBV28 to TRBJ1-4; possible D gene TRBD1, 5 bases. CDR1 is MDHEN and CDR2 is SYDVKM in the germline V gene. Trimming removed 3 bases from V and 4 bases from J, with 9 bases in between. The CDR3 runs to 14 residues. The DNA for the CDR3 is TGTGCCAGCAGTTTCCGGGACGGTAATGAAAAACTGTTTTTT. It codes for CASSFRDGNEKLFF.

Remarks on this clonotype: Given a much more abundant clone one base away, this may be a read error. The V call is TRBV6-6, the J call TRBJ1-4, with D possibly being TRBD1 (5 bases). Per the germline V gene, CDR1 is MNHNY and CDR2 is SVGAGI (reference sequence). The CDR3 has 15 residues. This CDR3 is CASSETDRLNEELFF. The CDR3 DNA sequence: TGTGCCAGCAGTGAGACCGACAGACTAAATGAAGAACTGTTTTTT.

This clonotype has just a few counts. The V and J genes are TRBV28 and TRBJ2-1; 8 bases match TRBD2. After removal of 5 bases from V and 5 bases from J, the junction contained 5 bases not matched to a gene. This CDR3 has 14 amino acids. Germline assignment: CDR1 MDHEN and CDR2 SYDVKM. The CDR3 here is CASSLPGGDNEQFF. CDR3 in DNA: TGTGCCAGCAGTCTCCCCGGGGGGGACAATGAGCAGTTCTTC.